What follows are 20 T cell receptor beta chains derived from one specimen sequenced in a study of T-cell reconstitution after alpha-beta-depleted transplantation in children. Unique molecular identifiers were used to barcode this TCRbeta library. TCRdb analysed the PCR reads with MiXCR anew, one entry per CDR3 protein. The sample consists of 250,000 or so distinct CDR3 sequences, roughly 8.2% of them appearing once. The source material was PBMCs, mostly from graft donor cells, sampled 180 days after TCRalphabeta/CD19-depleted stem cell transplant. The source of these receptors is a male patient aged 10 to 17 who had a stem cell transplant for acute lymphoblastic leukemia, so the T cells may come from the graft donor.

This clonotype was seen repeatedly, ten times or more. The chain joins TRBV6-5 to TRBJ1-3, with D perhaps TRBD1 (5 bases). Trimming pared 2 bases from V and 0 bases from J, leaving 14 bases between. The germline V gene has CDR1 MNHEY and CDR2 SVGAGI. The CDR3 has 17 amino acids. The chain's CDR3 is CASSYTRVGGSGNTIYF. CDR3 sequence (DNA): TGTGCCAGCAGTTACACTCGGGTTGGGGGCTCTGGAAACACCATATATTTT.

The sample holds many counts of this clonotype. This chain connects TRBV7-2 to TRBJ2-1; TRBD2 aligns across 8 bases. V lost 5 bases to trimming and J lost 5 bases; unmatched junction nucleotides: 8. The V gene's germline CDR1 is SGHTA and CDR2 FQGNSA. This CDR3 contains 15 residues. The CDR3 DNA reads TGTGCCAGCAGCGTAAGGCTAGCGGGTAACAATGAGCAGTTCTTC. Protein: CASSVRLAGNNEQFF.

This clonotype was counted many times. The chain has TRBV27 and TRBJ2-7, with a tentative D call TRBD1 (6 bases). V was cut by 3 bases and J by 5 bases, with 20 bases left in between. The V gene's germline CDR1 is MNHEY and CDR2 SMNVEV (reference sequence). The CDR3 contains 16 residues. CDR3 nucleotides: TGTGCCAGCAGTTTTTCCCCACTGACAGGTCCCCACGAGCAGTACTTC. Residues: CASSFSPLTGPHEQYF.

This clonotype has ten or more counts. This chain uses TRBV15 with TRBJ2-7, with D perhaps matching TRBD2 (6 bases). Between the trimmed V and J ends, which lost 0 bases and 2 bases, there was a span of 14 bases. The CDR3 is made up of 16 amino acids. Germline V gene sequence: CDR1 LNHNV, CDR2 YYDKDF (reference sequence). CDR3 sequence reads: CATSRDRAVAAYEQYF. The CDR3 nucleotides read TGTGCCACCAGCAGAGATAGGGCGGTAGCGGCCTACGAGCAGTACTTC.

This clonotype came up many times. V and J are TRBV21-1 and TRBJ2-6; the DNA was not used to check the table's D call, TRBD1. TRBV21-1 is noted as a pseudogene. The CDR3 has 19 amino acids. The CDR3 protein is CASTSRTASPRSGANVLTF. The CDR3 coding sequence is TGTGCCAGCACCTCTCGGACAGCCAGTCCTCGCTCTGGGGCCAACGTCCTGACTTTC.

This clonotype was counted ten times or more. The chain joins TRBV6-2 or TRBV6-3 to TRBJ2-7, with TRBD2 matching 12 bases. Germline CDR1 MNHEY, CDR2 SVGEGT. This CDR3 contains 14 residues. The trim removed 10 bases at V and 2 bases at J, leaving 6 bases unmatched. The CDR3 nucleotides are TGTGCCACCCATCGGACTAGCGGGACCTACGAGCAGTACTTC. It specifies CATHRTSGTYEQYF.

This clonotype was counted many times. The chain combines TRBV7-4 with TRBJ2-1; 9 bases align to TRBD2. V shed 5 bases, J shed 7 bases, and the junction held 12 bases outside the gene matches. Per germline, CDR1 SGHVT and CDR2 SQSDAQ. There are 16 residues in the CDR3. The DNA of the CDR3 is TGTGCCAGCAGCACCTCTCTAGCGGGGCCGTGGAATGAGCAGTTCTTC. It yields the protein CASSTSLAGPWNEQFF.

This clonotype was detected ten times or more. The chain links TRBV12-3 or TRBV12-4 to TRBJ1-3, with TRBD1 matching over 7 bases. This CDR3 spans 14 amino acids. The V gene end was trimmed by 5 bases and the J gene end by 3 bases; junction bases not matched to a gene: 4. The CDR3 sequence is CASSPDRVGNTIYF. The DNA of the CDR3 is TGTGCCAGCAGTCCTGACAGGGTTGGAAACACCATATATTTT.

This clonotype was recorded at least ten times. V and J are TRBV4-3 and TRBJ2-7; 7 bases are shared with TRBD2. J was trimmed by 5 bases and V by 3 bases; bases with no gene match: 13. The CDR3 is 16 amino acids. In germline, CDR1 is LGHNA, CDR2 YSLEER. CDR3 amino acids: CASSHSLPGGLDEQYF. CDR3 in DNA: TGCGCCAGCAGCCATTCCCTCCCGGGGGGTCTGGACGAGCAGTACTTC.

The table lists this clonotype with many counts. V is TRBV27 and J is TRBJ1-4; D ambiguous. Deletions cut 3 bases from V and 7 bases from J, with 18 bases between. The CDR3 consists of 16 residues. Germline CDR1 MNHEY, CDR2 SMNVEV (reference sequence). As DNA, the CDR3 is TGTGCCAGCAGTTTGAGGCCCTCGGGTGGCGGTGAAAAACTGTTTTTT. Encoded protein: CASSLRPSGGGEKLFF.

This clonotype was counted at least ten times. The rearrangement uses TRBV29-1 and TRBJ2-3; D unclear. V was clipped by 8 bases and J by 0 bases, with 12 bases between them. Germline CDR1 and CDR2: SQVTM and ANQGSEA. The CDR3 extends over 13 amino acids. CDR3 nucleotide sequence: TGCAGCCTACCAGGATCTAGCACAGATACGCAGTATTTT. Protein: CSLPGSSTDTQYF.

On this clonotype: A much larger clone lies one base from this, so it may be a read error. As DNA, the CDR3 is TGTGCCAGCAGTTTCTCCACAGCGGCCTACGAGCAGTACTTC. Its protein is CASSFSTAAYEQYF. V and J are TRBV12-3 or TRBV12-4 and TRBJ2-7; possible D gene TRBD2, 5 bases. This CDR3 has 14 residues. V lost 3 bases and J 2 bases, leaving 11 bases between the germline ends.

This clonotype was recorded many times. This chain links TRBV28 with TRBJ1-1; 9 bases match TRBD1. CDR1 is MDHEN, CDR2 SYDVKM, per germline. This CDR3 has 13 residues. With 3 bases clipped from V and 6 bases from J, the junction kept 2 bases outside the gene matches. The CDR3 here is CASSFGTGSEAFF. CDR3 nucleotide sequence: TGTGCCAGCAGTTTCGGGACAGGGTCTGAAGCTTTCTTT. Supplemented by reference TRBV28 and TRBJ1-1, the full variable domain reads DVKVTQSSRYLVKRTGEKVFLECVQDMDHENMFWYRQDPGLGLRLIYFSYDVKMKEKGDIPEGYSVSREKKERFSLILESASTNQTSMYLCASSFGTGSEAFFGQGTRLTVV.

This chain connects TRBV19 to TRBJ1-5; D remains ambiguous. The CDR3 has 14 amino acids. Trimming stripped 5 bases from V and 4 bases from J, with 12 bases between. Germline CDR1 reads LNHDA; CDR2 reads SQIVND (reference sequence). The CDR3 reads CASSHDGVNQPQHF. DNA of the CDR3: TGTGCCAGTAGTCACGACGGGGTTAATCAGCCCCAGCATTTT. Based on the CDR3 plus reference TRBV19 and TRBJ1-5, the full variable domain is DGGITQSPKYLFRKEGQNVTLSCEQNLNHDAMYWYRQDPGQGLRLIYYSQIVNDFQKGDIAEGYSVSREKKESFPLTVTSAQKNPTAFYLCASSHDGVNQPQHFGDGTRLSIL.

This clonotype was picked up many times. The J gene is TRBJ2-1, the V gene TRBV3-1, with D hard to call. The V gene's germline CDR1 is LGHDT and CDR2 YNNKEL (reference sequence). V shed 1 base and J shed 0 bases, with 7 bases lying between them. There are 15 residues in the CDR3. The CDR3 nucleotides read TGTGCCAGCAGCCAAGGAGAGAGCTCCTACAATGAGCAGTTCTTC. This translates into CASSQGESSYNEQFF.

A few counts support this clonotype. V gene TRBV9 combines with J gene TRBJ1-1; D is uncertain. This CDR3 is built from 15 residues. Looked up from germline, CDR1 is SGDLS and CDR2 is YYNGEE. The V and J ends lost 0 bases and 4 bases respectively, with 13 bases between them. CDR3 bases: TGTGCCAGCAGCGTAGCCCCGGACGTCCCCACTGAAGCTTTCTTT. It is translated as CASSVAPDVPTEAFF.

There are many counts of this clonotype. The CDR3 sequence: CASSPWEGAGREKLFF. CDR3 nucleotide sequence: TGCGCCAGCAGCCCCTGGGAAGGGGCAGGGCGTGAAAAACTGTTTTTT. The chain joins TRBV5-1 to TRBJ1-4, with D possibly being TRBD1 (5 bases). The CDR3 consists of 16 residues. Trimming removed 4 bases at V and 7 bases at J, with 20 bases between. The germline V gene encodes CDR1 SGHRS and CDR2 YFSETQ.

This clonotype was observed at least ten times. The V and J genes are TRBV5-1 and TRBJ2-3; possibly TRBD1 for D (7 bases). This CDR3 comprises 14 residues. Germline CDR1 reads SGHRS; CDR2 reads YFSETQ. V shed 3 bases and J shed 3 bases, with 11 bases lying between them. CDR3 residues: CASSWRGRTDTQYF. CDR3 bases: TGCGCCAGCAGCTGGAGGGGGCGGACAGATACGCAGTATTTT. The full variable domain, its missing parts supplied by reference TRBV5-1 and TRBJ2-3, is KAGVTQTPRYLIKTRGQQVTLSCSPISGHRSVSWYQQTPGQGLQFLFEYFSETQRNKGNFPGRFSGRQFSNSRSEMNVSTLELGDSALYLCASSWRGRTDTQYFGPGTRLTVL.

This clonotype was seen repeatedly, ten times or more. The genes are TRBV19 and TRBJ1-1; D unresolved. Germline-derived CDR1 and CDR2 are LNHDA and SQIVND (reference sequence). The CDR3 is made up of 12 amino acids. Trimming removed 6 bases from V and 3 bases from J, with 8 bases in between. Here the CDR3 reads CASRPPDTEAFF. The CDR3 coding sequence is TGTGCCAGTAGACCCCCCGACACTGAAGCTTTCTTT.

This clonotype has at least ten counts. The chain uses TRBV20-1 and TRBJ1-4; D not resolved. CDR3 length equals 15 residues. Germline CDR1 is DFQATT and CDR2 is SNEGSKA (reference sequence). V lost 1 base and J lost 0, with 9 bases in between. The CDR3 bases are TGCAGTGCTAGAGCCTATGGTACAACTAATGAAAAACTGTTTTTT. Protein sequence: CSARAYGTTNEKLFF.